A single sample is the source of the 11 T cell receptor beta chains below, sequenced in a study of T cells in Graves' hyperthyroidism and ophthalmopathy. TCR beta CDR3 region amplification was performed from RNA transcripts. First-round RT-PCR targeting the TCR CDR3 was performed with the HTBI primer set. MiXCR was run by TCRdb on the multiplex PCR reads, yielding one entry per CDR3 protein. The sample includes about 500,000 distinct CDR3 sequences, about 16% of them seen just once. The source material was blood. Receptors were obtained from a woman in her twenties or thirties with Graves' ophthalmopathy.

The sample holds many counts of this clonotype. The chain links TRBV5-1 to TRBJ2-1; D gene unclear. Trimming left V 4 bases short and J 6 bases short, with 14 bases between. Germline CDR1 reads SGHRS; CDR2 reads YFSETQ. This CDR3 has 14 amino acids. As DNA, the CDR3 is TGCGCCAGCAGCACACGAATTGCCGCCAATGAGCAGTTCTTC. This sequence encodes CASSTRIAANEQFF.

The chain is built from TRBV27 and TRBJ2-7; maybe TRBD1 (5 bases). The J call is in doubt because the DNA end fits TRBJ2-1 better. This CDR3 has 15 residues. Germline V CDR1 and CDR2: MNHEY, SMNVEV (reference sequence). The CDR3 DNA is TGTGCCAGCAGTTTAGGCAGGACAAGCTCCTACGAGCAGTTCTTC. Protein product: CASSLGRTSSYEQFF.

This clonotype was recorded a few times. The chain links TRBV4-3 to TRBJ2-1; D might be TRBD1 or TRBD2, each matching 6 bases. The CDR3 runs to 16 residues. Trimming removed 0 bases at V and 6 bases at J, with 15 bases between. Germline CDR1 reads LGHNA; CDR2 reads YSLEER. CDR3 sequence: CASSQETLGGINEQFF. CDR3 nucleotides: TGCGCCAGCAGCCAAGAGACATTAGGGGGGATCAATGAGCAGTTCTTC.

In its sample, this clonotype was seen a few times. The genes are TRBV25-1 and TRBJ2-3, with 7 positions matching TRBD2. The V gene end was trimmed by 1 base and the J gene end by 2 bases; junction bases not matched to a gene: 15. CDR1 MGHDK and CDR2 SYGVNS come from the germline V gene. The CDR3 has 19 amino acids. CDR3 sequence reads: CASSESKFGLGPFTDTQYF. The CDR3 nucleotides are TGTGCCAGCAGTGAATCGAAGTTTGGACTAGGCCCGTTCACAGATACGCAGTATTTT.

This clonotype has more than one count but fewer than ten. This chain joins TRBV6-6 and TRBJ2-3; D ambiguous. Trimming took 2 bases from V and 6 from J, leaving 9 bases between them. The germline CDR1 and CDR2 sequences are MNHNY and SVGAGI (reference sequence). This CDR3 region has 13 residues. CDR3 nucleotides: TGTGCCAGCAGTTACGATCCTGGGGATACGCAGTATTTT. Encoded protein: CASSYDPGDTQYF.

This clonotype was counted a few times. The chain carries TRBV20-1 and TRBJ2-7; D is unclear. Trimming pared 6 bases from V and 2 bases from J, leaving 17 bases between. Germline V gene lookup returns CDR1 DFQATT and CDR2 SNEGSKA (reference sequence). This CDR3 spans 14 amino acids. CDR3 amino acids: CSASPETHTYEQYF. The DNA of the CDR3 is TGCAGTGCCAGCCCCGAGACCCACACCTACGAGCAGTACTTC.

This clonotype showed up just a few times. V is TRBV12-3 or TRBV12-4 and J is TRBJ2-3; D remains ambiguous. Trimming stripped 1 base from V and 2 bases from J, with 7 bases between. The CDR3 length is 14 residues. The CDR3 DNA follows: TGTGCCAGCAGTTTAGAACAGCTCACAGATACGCAGTATTTT. Its protein product is CASSLEQLTDTQYF.

This clonotype occurred many times. J is TRBJ2-2 and V is TRBV20-1; D is unclear. Germline lookup yields CDR1 DFQATT and CDR2 SNEGSKA (reference sequence). This CDR3 is 14 amino acids long. Trimming removed 1 base from V and 1 base from J, with 7 bases in between. The CDR3, as DNA: TGCAGTGCTAGAGGACCGCTGAACACCGGGGAGCTGTTTTTT. Its protein product is CSARGPLNTGELFF.

The V and J genes are TRBV12-5 and TRBJ2-1, with 7 bases that match TRBD1. This CDR3 contains 14 residues. The germline V gene encodes CDR1 LGHNT and CDR2 FRNRAP. Trimming at V came to 6 bases and at J to 4 bases, leaving 6 bases not matched to a gene. The DNA of the CDR3 is TGTGCTAGTGGCGACGGGACAGCTTACAATGAGCAGTTCTTC. Translation: CASGDGTAYNEQFF. Full variable domain (rest looked up from reference TRBV12-5 and TRBJ2-1): DARVTQTPRHKVTEMGQEVTMRCQPILGHNTVFWYRQTMMQGLELLAYFRNRAPLDDSGMPKDRFSAEMPDATLATLKIQPSEPRDSAVYFCASGDGTAYNEQFFGPGTRLTVL.

In this sample, this clonotype turned up many times. The V call is TRBV5-1, the J call TRBJ2-7; D possibly corresponds to TRBD2 (6 bases). The CDR3 is made up of 13 amino acids. In germline, CDR1 is SGHRS, CDR2 YFSETQ. V was trimmed by 2 bases and J by 4 bases, leaving 10 bases between them. CDR3 sequence reads: CASSFDSGYEQYF. The DNA of the CDR3 is TGCGCCAGCAGCTTCGACAGCGGGTACGAGCAGTACTTC.

The genes are TRBV7-3 and TRBJ1-1; D not resolved. Germline V CDR1 and CDR2: SGHTA, FQGTGA. The CDR3 extends over 15 amino acids. V was clipped by 5 bases and J by 6 bases, with 19 bases between them. The CDR3 protein is CASSLQGRGFSEAFF. Written as DNA, the CDR3 is TGTGCCAGCAGCCTCCAAGGTCGTGGGTTCTCTGAAGCTTTCTTT.